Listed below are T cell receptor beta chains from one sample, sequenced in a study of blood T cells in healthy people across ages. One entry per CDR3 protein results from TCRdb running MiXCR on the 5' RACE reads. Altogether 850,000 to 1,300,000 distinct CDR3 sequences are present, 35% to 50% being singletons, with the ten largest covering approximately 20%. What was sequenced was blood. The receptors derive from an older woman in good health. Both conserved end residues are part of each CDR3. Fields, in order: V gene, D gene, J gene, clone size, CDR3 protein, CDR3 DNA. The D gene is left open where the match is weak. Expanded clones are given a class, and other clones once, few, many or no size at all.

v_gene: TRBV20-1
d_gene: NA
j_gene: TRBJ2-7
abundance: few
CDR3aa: CSARGSRGYEQYF
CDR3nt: TGCAGTGCTAGAGGTTCCAGGGGCTACGAGCAGTACTTC

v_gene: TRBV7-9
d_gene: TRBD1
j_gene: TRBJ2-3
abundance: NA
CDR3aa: CASSPGQDLSTDTQYF
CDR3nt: TGTGCCAGCAGCCCGGGACAGGATCTATCTACAGATACGCAGTATTTT

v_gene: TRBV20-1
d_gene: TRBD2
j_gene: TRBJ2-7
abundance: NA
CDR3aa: CSARAPLAGGVPQYF
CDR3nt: TGCAGTGCTAGGGCCCCACTAGCGGGAGGCGTCCCGCAGTACTTC

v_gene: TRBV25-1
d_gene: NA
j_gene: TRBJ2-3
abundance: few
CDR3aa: CASSPGLNTDTQYF
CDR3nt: TGTGCCAGCAGCCCGGGACTGAACACAGATACGCAGTATTTT

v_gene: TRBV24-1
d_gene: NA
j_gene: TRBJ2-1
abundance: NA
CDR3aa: CATSVRVEEHNEQFF
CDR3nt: TGTGCCACCAGTGTAAGGGTGGAGGAACACAATGAGCAGTTCTTC

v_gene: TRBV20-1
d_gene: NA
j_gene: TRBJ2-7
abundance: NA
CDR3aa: CSAHKTSSYEQYF
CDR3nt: TGCAGTGCTCACAAGACAAGCTCCTACGAGCAGTACTTC

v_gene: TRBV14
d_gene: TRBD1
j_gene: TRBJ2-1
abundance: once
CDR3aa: CASSRETGTSYNEQFF
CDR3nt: TGTGCCAGCAGCCGAGAGACAGGGACCTCCTACAATGAGCAGTTCTTC

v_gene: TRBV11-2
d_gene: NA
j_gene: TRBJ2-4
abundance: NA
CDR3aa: CASSQNLLQVAKNIQYF
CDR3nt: TGTGCCAGCAGCCAAAATCTTCTCCAGGTGGCCAAAAACATTCAGTACTTC

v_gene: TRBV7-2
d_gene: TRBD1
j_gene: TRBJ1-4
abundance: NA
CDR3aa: CASSLGRRDRNEKLFF
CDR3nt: TGTGCCAGCAGCTTAGGGAGGAGGGACAGGAATGAAAAACTGTTTTTT

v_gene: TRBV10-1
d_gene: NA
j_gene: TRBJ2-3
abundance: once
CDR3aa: CASSEAQGGGDTQYF
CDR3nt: TGCGCCAGCAGTGAGGCTCAGGGCGGCGGAGATACGCAGTATTTT

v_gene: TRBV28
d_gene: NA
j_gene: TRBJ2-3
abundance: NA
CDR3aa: CASSLGGLGADTQYF
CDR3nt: TGTGCCAGCAGTTTAGGGGGTCTTGGGGCAGATACGCAGTATTTT

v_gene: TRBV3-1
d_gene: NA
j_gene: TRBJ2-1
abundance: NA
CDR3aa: CASSSRRGANEQFF
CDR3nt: TGTGCCAGCAGCAGCAGACGTGGGGCCAATGAGCAGTTCTTC

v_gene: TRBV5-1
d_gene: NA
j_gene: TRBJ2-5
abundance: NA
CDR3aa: CASSLLGAATEETQYF
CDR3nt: TGCGCCAGCAGCTTATTAGGTGCCGCTACGGAAGAGACCCAGTACTTC

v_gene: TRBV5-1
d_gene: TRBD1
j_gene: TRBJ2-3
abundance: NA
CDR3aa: CASSFGGTGGLDTQYF
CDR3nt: TGCGCCAGCAGCTTTGGCGGGACAGGAGGTTTAGATACGCAGTATTTT

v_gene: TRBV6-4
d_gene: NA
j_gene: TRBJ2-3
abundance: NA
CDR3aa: CASSVGSCSSTDTQYF
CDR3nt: TGTGCCAGCAGTGTTGGGAGTTGTTCTAGCACAGATACGCAGTATTTT

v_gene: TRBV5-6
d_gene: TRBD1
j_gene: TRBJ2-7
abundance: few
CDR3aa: CASSSDRLPYEQYF
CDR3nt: TGTGCCAGCAGCTCGGACAGGCTTCCCTACGAGCAGTACTTC

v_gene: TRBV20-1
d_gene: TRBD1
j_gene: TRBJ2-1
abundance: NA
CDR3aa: CSARAGQGAGNEQFF
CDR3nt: TGCAGTGCTAGAGCGGGACAGGGGGCCGGCAATGAGCAGTTCTTC

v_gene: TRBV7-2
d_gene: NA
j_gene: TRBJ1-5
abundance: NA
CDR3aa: CASSLKGGPQPQHF
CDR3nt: TGTGCCAGCAGCTTAAAAGGAGGTCCTCAGCCCCAGCATTTT

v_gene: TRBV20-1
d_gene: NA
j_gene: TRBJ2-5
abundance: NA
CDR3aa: CSASTRDRRGETQYF
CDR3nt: TGCAGTGCCTCGACCCGAGACAGGAGGGGAGAGACCCAGTACTTC

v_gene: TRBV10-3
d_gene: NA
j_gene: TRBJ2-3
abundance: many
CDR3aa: CAISSDPTDTQYF
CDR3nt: TGTGCCATCAGTTCTGATCCCACAGATACGCAGTATTTT

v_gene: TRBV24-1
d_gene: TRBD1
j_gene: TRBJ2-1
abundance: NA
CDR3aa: CATSDAGQGLDEQFF
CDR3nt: TGTGCCACCAGTGACGCAGGACAGGGCCTCGATGAGCAGTTCTTC

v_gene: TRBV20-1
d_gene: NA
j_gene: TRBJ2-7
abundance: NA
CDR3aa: CSAPSSAASYEQYF
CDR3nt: TGCAGTGCTCCATCCTCAGCGGCGTCCTACGAGCAGTACTTC

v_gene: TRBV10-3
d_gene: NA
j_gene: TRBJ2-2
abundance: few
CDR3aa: CALKGVTGELFF
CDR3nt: TGTGCCCTCAAGGGGGTCACCGGGGAGCTGTTTTTT

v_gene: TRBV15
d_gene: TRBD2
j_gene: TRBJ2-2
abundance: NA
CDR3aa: CATEKREPAGELFF
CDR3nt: TGTGCCACCGAGAAGCGGGAGCCTGCCGGGGAGCTGTTTTTT

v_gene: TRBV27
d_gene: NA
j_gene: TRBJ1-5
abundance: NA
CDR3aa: CASSSNFGSNQPQHF
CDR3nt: TGTGCCAGCAGTTCCAATTTTGGTAGCAATCAGCCCCAGCATTTT

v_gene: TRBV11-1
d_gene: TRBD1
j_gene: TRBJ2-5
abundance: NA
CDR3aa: CASSSWTGWEETQYF
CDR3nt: TGTGCCAGCAGCTCCTGGACAGGGTGGGAAGAGACCCAGTACTTC

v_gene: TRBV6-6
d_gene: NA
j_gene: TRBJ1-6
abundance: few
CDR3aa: CASSDGIPNSPLHF
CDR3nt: TGTGCCAGCAGTGACGGGATTCCTAATTCACCCCTCCACTTT

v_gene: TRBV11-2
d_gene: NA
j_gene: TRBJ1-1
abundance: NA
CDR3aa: CASSPGALNTEAFF
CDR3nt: TGTGCCAGCAGCCCCGGGGCCCTGAACACTGAAGCTTTCTTT

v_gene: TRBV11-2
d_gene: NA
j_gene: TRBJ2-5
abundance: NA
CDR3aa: CASSVMDDNNEQYF
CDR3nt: TGTGCCAGCAGCGTAATGGACGACAACAATGAGCAGTACTTC

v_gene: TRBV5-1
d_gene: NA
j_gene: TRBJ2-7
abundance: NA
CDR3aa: CASSLVVTAVGQQYF
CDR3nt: TGCGCCAGCAGCTTGGTGGTGACAGCCGTTGGGCAGCAGTACTTC

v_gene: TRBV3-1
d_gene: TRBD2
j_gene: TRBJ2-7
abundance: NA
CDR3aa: CASSQDFQVREWYEQYF
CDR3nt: TGTGCCAGCAGCCAAGATTTCCAGGTGCGGGAGTGGTACGAGCAGTACTTC

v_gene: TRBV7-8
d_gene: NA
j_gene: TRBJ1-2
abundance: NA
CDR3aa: CASSLFPPGSNCGYTF
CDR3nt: TGTGCCAGCAGCTTATTTCCCCCGGGGTCCAACTGTGGCTACACCTTC

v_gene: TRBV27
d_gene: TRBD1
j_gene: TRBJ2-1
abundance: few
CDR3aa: CASSLGQGAGNEQFF
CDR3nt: TGTGCCAGCAGTTTAGGGCAGGGGGCTGGGAATGAGCAGTTCTTC

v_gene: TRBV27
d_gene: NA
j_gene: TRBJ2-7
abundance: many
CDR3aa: CASSLDDSYEQYF
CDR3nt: TGTGCCAGCAGTCTAGACGATAGCTACGAGCAGTACTTC

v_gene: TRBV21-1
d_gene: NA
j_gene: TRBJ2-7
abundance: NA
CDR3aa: CASSTKREGYEQYF
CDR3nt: TGTGCCAGCAGTACGAAGCGGGAGGGCTACGAGCAGTACTTC

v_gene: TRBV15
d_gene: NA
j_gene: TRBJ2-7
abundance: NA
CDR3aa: CATSRDGSGDYEQYF
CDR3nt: TGTGCCACCAGCAGAGATGGTTCAGGGGACTACGAGCAGTACTTC

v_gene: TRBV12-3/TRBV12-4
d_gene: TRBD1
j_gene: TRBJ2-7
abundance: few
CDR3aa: CASSLAGTGGTYEQYF
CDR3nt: TGTGCCAGCAGTTTAGCTGGGACAGGGGGCACCTACGAGCAGTACTTC

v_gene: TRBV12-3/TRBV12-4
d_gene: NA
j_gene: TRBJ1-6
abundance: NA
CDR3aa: CASTIQGSGSPLHF
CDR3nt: TGTGCCAGCACTATACAGGGAAGTGGGTCACCCCTCCACTTT

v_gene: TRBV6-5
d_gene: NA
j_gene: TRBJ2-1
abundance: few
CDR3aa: CASSYGFSSYNEQFF
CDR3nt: TGTGCCAGCAGTTACGGATTTAGCTCCTACAATGAGCAGTTCTTC

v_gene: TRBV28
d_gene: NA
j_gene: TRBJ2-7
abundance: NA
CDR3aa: CASSSGAVSYEQYF
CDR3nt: TGTGCCAGCAGTTCGGGGGCGGTCTCCTACGAGCAGTACTTC

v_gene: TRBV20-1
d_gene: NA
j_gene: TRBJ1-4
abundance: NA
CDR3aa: CSAAEFDEKLFF
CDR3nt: TGCAGTGCAGCCGAATTCGATGAAAAACTGTTTTTT

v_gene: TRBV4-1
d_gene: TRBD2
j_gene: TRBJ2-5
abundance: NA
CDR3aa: CASSSAGVGTQYF
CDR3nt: TGCGCCAGCAGCTCAGCGGGGGTTGGGACCCAGTACTTC

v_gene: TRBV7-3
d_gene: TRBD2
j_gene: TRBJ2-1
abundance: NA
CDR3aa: CASSSPSGGSYNEQFF
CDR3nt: TGTGCCAGCAGCTCCCCTAGCGGGGGTTCCTACAATGAGCAGTTCTTC

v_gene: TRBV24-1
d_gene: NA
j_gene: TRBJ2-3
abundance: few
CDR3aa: CATNGRSTDTQYF
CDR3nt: TGTGCCACCAATGGCAGGAGCACAGATACGCAGTATTTT

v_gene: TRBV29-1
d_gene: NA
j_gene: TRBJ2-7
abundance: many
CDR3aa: CSVVGATYEQYF
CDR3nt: TGCAGCGTTGTGGGGGCCACCTACGAGCAGTACTTC

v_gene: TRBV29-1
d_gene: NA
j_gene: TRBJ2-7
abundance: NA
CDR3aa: CSVVGGREERYF
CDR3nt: TGCAGCGTTGTGGGGGGGCGCGAAGAGCGGTACTTC

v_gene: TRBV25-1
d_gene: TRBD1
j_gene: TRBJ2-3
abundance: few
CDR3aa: CASSEPGQGRDTQYF
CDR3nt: TGTGCCAGCAGTGAACCGGGACAGGGTCGAGATACGCAGTATTTT

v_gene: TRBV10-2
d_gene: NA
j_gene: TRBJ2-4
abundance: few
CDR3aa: CASRVEGPPGEQYF
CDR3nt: TGCGCCAGCCGGGTGGAGGGCCCCCCGGGGGAGCAGTACTTC

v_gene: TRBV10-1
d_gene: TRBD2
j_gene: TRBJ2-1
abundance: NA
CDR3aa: CASSASGGPYNEQFF
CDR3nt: TGCGCCAGCAGCGCGAGCGGGGGCCCCTACAATGAGCAGTTCTTC

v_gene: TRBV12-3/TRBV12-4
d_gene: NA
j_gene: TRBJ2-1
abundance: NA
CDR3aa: CASSVFTGNEQFF
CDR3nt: TGTGCCAGCAGTGTCTTCACGGGTAATGAGCAGTTCTTC